Listed below are T cell receptor beta chains from one sample, sequenced in a study of blood T cell repertoires in COVID-19. Using immunoSEQ multiplex PCR, the repertoire was profiled, and TCRdb retains in-frame clones only, with some absent. This sample yields roughly 380,000 clones, of which approximately 89% are seen a single time; under 5% belongs to the top ten. What was sequenced was peripheral blood. These receptor sequences come from a woman in her fifties or sixties with COVID-19, enrolled during active disease. CDR3s include the opening cysteine and the closing phenylalanine or tryptophan.

>TRBJ1-4|TRBV7-2
CASSSRATTNEKLFF
>TRBJ1-2|TRBV6-1
CASSETGDYGYTF
>TRBJ2-5|TRBV10-3
CAIRETGDLETQYF
>TRBJ1-1|TRBV7-3
CASSFGGARTEAFF
>TRBJ2-1|TRBV21-1
CASSKRGRGGNNEQFF
>TRBJ1-2|TRBV12-3/TRBV12-4
CASSPSYYGYTF
>TRBJ1-5|TRBV2
CASSGGQAVNQPQHF
>TRBJ1-1|TRBV5-1
CASSLATVSVNTEAFF
>TRBJ2-3|TRBV7-9
CASSLAHHGQWKRDTQYF
>TRBJ2-1|TRBV18
CASSQSGQGPNEQFF
>TRBJ2-7|TRBV15
CATSRVDRHSYEQYF
>TRBJ1-3|TRBV5-1
CASSLAPGTGPRVGNTIYF
>TRBJ2-2|TRBV9
CASSEGLAVGGELFF
>TRBJ1-2|TRBV25-1
CASSDWRRYGYTF
>TRBJ2-1|TRBV5-1
CASGSLAGLDEQFF
>TRBJ2-1|TRBV5-1
CASSAGTSGGRPFNEQFF
>TRBJ2-7|TRBV12-3/TRBV12-4
CASSRSGGYEQYF
>TRBJ2-1|TRBV4-1
CASSQDPDNEQFF
>TRBJ1-2|TRBV18
CASSLFDRGQGYTF
>TRBJ2-6|TRBV19
CASSGAGANVLTF
>TRBJ1-4|TRBV5-1
CASSLTGGADEKLFF
>TRBJ1-6|TRBV6-5
CATDRVISPLHF
>TRBJ2-1|TRBV27
CASSSQGGNEQFF
>TRBJ2-1|TRBV7-3
CASSFGPPRHSGEQFF
>TRBJ2-7|TRBV2
CASRTGTLYHF
>TRBJ1-2|TRBV6-2/TRBV6-3
CASSTDRASYGYTF